Each of the 16 T cell receptor beta chains below was sequenced from the same sample in a study of blood T cells in healthy people across ages. A second roughly 6 to 12 cycle PCR used barcoded and J-beta primers. TCRdb reprocessed the 5' RACE reads with MiXCR, giving one entry per CDR3 protein. The sample consists of about 1.1 million distinct CDR3 sequences, less than 45% of them appearing once. Material for sequencing was blood. The receptor source for this set is a man aged 18 to 29 in good health.

The chain employs TRBV3-1 and TRBJ2-1; D uncertain. CDR3 length: 16 residues. Germline V CDR1 and CDR2: LGHDT, YNNKEL (reference sequence). The germline V and J ends were trimmed by 1 base and 1 base, with 11 bases remaining between them. CDR3 nucleotides: TGTGCCAGCAGCCAAGCGGCAGGAGCATCCTACAATGAGCAGTTCTTC. Its protein is CASSQAAGASYNEQFF.

To note about this clonotype: One junction end does not reproduce the germline sequence, and a read error may be involved. This rearrangement joins TRBV27 to TRBJ2-2, with TRBD2 matching over 8 bases. Germline assignment: CDR1 MNHEY and CDR2 SMNVEV (reference sequence). The CDR3 is 17 amino acids. CDR3 sequence (DNA): TGTGCCAGCCGGGTCAAAACCGGGACTAGACCCACCGGGGAACTGTTTTTT. Its translation: CASRVKTGTRPTGELFF.

The J gene is TRBJ2-7, the V gene TRBV6-2 or TRBV6-3; the D gene is possibly TRBD1 (6 bases). The J call may be in error: the DNA end matches TRBJ2-5 better. This CDR3 contains 12 residues. CDR1 is MNHEY and CDR2 is SVGEGT in the germline V gene. Here the CDR3 reads CASRQGYETQYF. The CDR3 nucleotides are TGTGCCAGCAGGCAGGGGTACGAGACCCAGTACTTC.

This chain links TRBV27 with TRBJ2-1; D might be TRBD2 (7 bases). The CDR3 has 18 amino acids. V was shortened by 0 bases and J by 4 bases, with 19 bases between the two germline ends. Germline CDR1 MNHEY, CDR2 SMNVEV (reference sequence). CDR3 sequence: CASSLSLPEGGFYNEQFF. The CDR3 DNA reads as TGTGCCAGCAGTTTATCGCTGCCGGAGGGGGGGTTTTACAATGAGCAGTTCTTC.

The V and J genes are TRBV6-2 or TRBV6-3 and TRBJ1-4; 7 nucleotides agree with TRBD1. Germline V gene lookup returns CDR1 MNHEY and CDR2 SVGEGT. This CDR3 is 14 amino acids long. V was pared by 6 bases and J by 7 bases, with 8 bases of the junction left unmatched. CDR3 loop: CASSSSRQGEKLFF. CDR3 nucleotides: TGTGCCAGCAGCTCCAGCCGACAGGGTGAAAAACTGTTTTTT.

CDR3 DNA: TGTGCCAGCGGGTTACCCGGCGACACTGAAGCTTTCTTT. Its translation: CASGLPGDTEAFF. The gene calls are TRBV27 and TRBJ1-1, with D uncertain. The CDR3 covers 13 residues. Germline-derived CDR1 and CDR2 are MNHEY and SMNVEV (reference sequence). Trimming shortened V by 8 bases and J by 3 bases, and 13 bases separated the two germline ends.

This clonotype was observed a handful of times. The chain combines TRBV20-1 with TRBJ2-3, with D unclear. The germline V gene encodes CDR1 DFQATT and CDR2 SNEGSKA (reference sequence). V was clipped by 4 bases and J by 1 base, with 9 bases between them. This CDR3 is built from 13 residues. The CDR3 reads CSANQDRTDTQYF. The CDR3 DNA sequence: TGCAGTGCTAATCAAGACCGCACAGATACGCAGTATTTT.

V usage is TRBV15 and J usage is TRBJ1-4, with TRBD1 as a possible D gene (5 bases). CDR3 length equals 13 residues. The germline gives CDR1 LNHNV, CDR2 YYDKDF (reference sequence). V was shortened by 5 bases and J by 11 bases, with 15 bases between the two germline ends. The CDR3 is CATSPLGPGKLFF. DNA of the CDR3: TGTGCCACCAGCCCGCTGGGACCGGGGAAACTGTTTTTT. The entire variable domain, with the rest obtained from reference TRBV15 and TRBJ1-4, is as follows: DAMVIQNPRYQVTQFGKPVTLSCSQTLNHNVMYWYQQKSSQAPKLLFHYYDKDFNNEADTPDNFQSRRPNTSFCFLDIRSPGLGDTAMYLCATSPLGPGKLFFGSGTQLSVL.

This chain joins TRBV30 and TRBJ1-1, with D unresolved. The CDR3 is 13 residues long. The ends were cut back, 3 bases at V and 1 base at J, with 9 bases in the middle. CDR1 is GTSNPN, CDR2 SVGIG, per germline (reference sequence). The CDR3 sequence: CAWSTTANTEAFF. The CDR3 DNA follows: TGTGCCTGGAGCACCACAGCGAACACTGAAGCTTTCTTT.

This clonotype was seen once. The chain uses TRBV15 and TRBJ1-1, with D unclear. CDR3 length equals 13 residues. The V and J ends lost 2 bases and 6 bases respectively, with 10 bases between them. In germline, CDR1 is LNHNV, CDR2 YYDKDF (reference sequence). The CDR3 sequence: CATSRLPRAEAFF. Written as DNA, the CDR3 is TGTGCCACCAGCAGACTCCCGAGGGCTGAAGCTTTCTTT.

A note on this clonotype: This could be a read error, since a much larger clone is one nucleotide away. The rearrangement uses TRBV10-3 and TRBJ2-4, with no clear D. The J call may be wrong; the DNA end is better matched by TRBJ2-7. Germline V lookup: CDR1 ENHRY, CDR2 SYGVKD. CDR3 size: 13 residues. CDR3 in amino acids: CAISEPNSREQYF. The CDR3 region has the DNA TGTGCCATCAGTGAGCCGAACAGTCGCGAGCAGTACTTC.

This clonotype was seen a handful of times. The V gene is TRBV12-3 or TRBV12-4, the J gene TRBJ2-3; possibly TRBD1 for D (5 bases). The CDR3 length is 14 residues. V was shortened by 2 bases and J by 2 bases, with 8 bases between the two germline ends. The CDR3 loop is CASSLMDNTDTQYF. CDR3 DNA sequence: TGTGCCAGCAGTTTAATGGACAACACAGATACGCAGTATTTT.

The chain is built from TRBV5-5 and TRBJ1-1; D is possibly TRBD1 (6 bases). The CDR3 is 17 residues long. Germline lookup yields CDR1 SGHKS and CDR2 YYEKEE (reference sequence). V dropped 0 bases and J dropped 4 bases, with 19 bases sitting between them. CDR3 nucleotide sequence: TGTGCCAGCAGCTTGGCTGGGAACAACAGGGCGGTCACTGAAGCTTTCTTT. Protein sequence: CASSLAGNNRAVTEAFF.

This clonotype was counted between two and nine times. The chain carries TRBV7-2 and TRBJ2-3; possibly TRBD1 or TRBD2 for D (5 bases each). V lost 2 bases to trimming and J lost 1 base, with 10 bases between them. Germline V gene sequence: CDR1 SGHTA, CDR2 FQGNSA. The CDR3 runs to 15 residues. CDR3 loop: CASSLRMGGTDTQYF. DNA for the CDR3: TGTGCCAGCAGCTTAAGAATGGGGGGCACAGATACGCAGTATTTT.

This rearrangement joins TRBV4-3 to TRBJ2-7; possibly TRBD1 for D (5 bases). The CDR3 totals 15 residues. Trimming removed 1 base at V and 2 bases at J, with 12 bases between. Per germline, CDR1 LGHNA and CDR2 YSLEER. The CDR3 protein is CASSQVSDRPYEQYF. The CDR3 DNA reads TGCGCCAGCAGCCAAGTAAGCGACAGACCCTACGAGCAGTACTTC.

There are a few counts of this clonotype. V gene TRBV7-9 combines with J gene TRBJ2-1; 10 bases fit TRBD2. Germline V gives CDR1 SEHNR, CDR2 FQNEAQ (reference sequence). This CDR3 spans 16 amino acids. With 5 bases clipped from V and 7 bases from J, the junction kept 11 bases outside the gene matches. CDR3 amino acids: CASSPKGLAGANEQFF. CDR3 in DNA: TGTGCCAGCAGCCCGAAGGGGCTAGCGGGGGCAAATGAGCAGTTCTTC.